This T cell receptor beta chain came from a study of human T cells and chemical hapten exposure. As for the study in general: Slight volume differences across pooled libraries mainly accounted for varying per-sample TCR yields.

Study findings and constraints: Following DPC sensitization, TCRs present above 1 in 1000 frequency showed no change.

Unfractionated whole blood was the source from which total RNA was extracted. This clonotype was seen at least ten times. Antigen specificity is unknown. Separate cDNA molecules received unique molecular identifiers, which the library attached to them. As processed by the authors: Sample TCR counts, which ranged from roughly 23,224 to 750,000, had a median of 95,638. TCRdb recomputed calls from the reads with MiXCR, one row per CDR3 protein. TCRdb's processing, not the study's, gives the V and J calls here. The sample shows 95,000 to 150,000 distinct CDR3 sequences, over 7.5% of them seen only once. The clonotype was recovered from a human donor in good health. Some clones in this sample may be carry-over from other donors' samples. Material: whole blood.

This CDR3 is CASSDGRMLSSEQYF. The DNA of the CDR3 is TGTGCCAGCAGTGACGGTCGTATGTTGAGCTCCGAGCAGTACTTC. The genes are TRBV2 and TRBJ2-7; D gene uncertain. The CDR3 spans 15 residues. Trimming shortened V by 3 bases and J by 6 bases, and 18 bases separated the two germline ends. Germline V gene sequence: CDR1 SNHLY, CDR2 FYNNEI. Full variable domain (missing parts from reference TRBV2 and TRBJ2-7): EPEVTQTPSHQVTQMGQEVILRCVPISNHLYFYWYRQILGQKVEFLVSFYNNEISEKSEIFDDQFSVERPDGSNFTLKIRSTKLEDSAMYFCASSDGRMLSSEQYFGPGTRLTVT.